This T cell receptor beta chain was documented in a study of OX40 agonist ivuxolimab in advanced cancers. Looking at the study overall: Patients treated during dose escalation were battling hepatocellular carcinoma, melanoma, renal cell or head and neck cancer.

With regard to this clone: Antigen unknown.

The cohort excluded patients with autoimmune disease history or systemic immunosuppression. Study findings and constraints: On average, CD8+ T cells showed a greater number of expanded clones than CD4+.

Measured with immunoSEQ multiplex PCR; TCRdb has only the in-frame clones, and not every one. The data hold about 72,000 clones, with more than 65% observed a single time. The J segment lost 7 bases and the V segment lost 4 bases, leaving 3 bases of the junction unmatched. In germline, CDR1 is LGHNA, CDR2 YNFKEQ. This CDR3 is built from 14 residues. This clonotype originated in an adult with an advanced solid tumor such as melanoma, head and neck, liver or kidney cancer. The V and J genes are TRBV4-2 and TRBJ2-4, with 11 bases lining up with TRBD2. Sample: CD4+ or CD8+ T cells sorted from blood, taken in a trial of the OX40 agonist ivuxolimab. DNA of the CDR3: TGTGCCAGCAGCCCGACTAGCGGGAAGAACATTCAGTACTTC. Its protein product is CASSPTSGKNIQYF.